This is a list of T cell receptor beta chains from one sample in a study of beta chain features in type 1 diabetes. Sequencing used immunoSEQ multiplex PCR; TCRdb keeps in-frame clones, though not all of them. The data show 300,000 or so clones, with roughly 14% seen just once and roughly 0.015% held by the top ten. Sequencing input: naive CD4+ T cells from blood. Receptors were obtained from a woman aged 18-30 years with type 1 diabetes. The CDR3 runs from the conserved cysteine through the conserved F or W. A D gene is named only where the DNA matches it firmly. Not all rows give a size; the values are once, few, many and, for expanded clones, a class.

d_gene	v_gene	abundance	j_gene	CDR3nt	CDR3aa
TRBD2	TRBV29-1	NA	TRBJ2-3	TGCAGCGTTGGGGGCGTAGCGGGAGGGCCAGATACGCAGTATTTT	CSVGGVAGGPDTQYF
NA	TRBV11-2	few	TRBJ2-1	TGTGCCAGCAGCCCTGGGGGGAGCGAGCAGTTCTTC	CASSPGGSEQFF
NA	TRBV28	few	TRBJ2-5	TGTGCCAGCCTCCACCAAGAGACCCAGTACTTC	CASLHQETQYF
NA	TRBV15	NA	TRBJ1-5	TGTGCCACCAGCGTCAGTGGGAGAGGCAATCAGCCCCAGCATTTT	CATSVSGRGNQPQHF
NA	TRBV18	few	TRBJ2-1	TGTGCCAGCTCTCCGTCGACGCGGGGGCTTTACAATGAGCAGTTCTTC	CASSPSTRGLYNEQFF
TRBD1	TRBV18	NA	TRBJ1-2	TGTGCCAGCTCACCGGGGGACAGGGATTATGGCTACACCTTC	CASSPGDRDYGYTF
NA	TRBV29-1	NA	TRBJ1-1	TGCAGCGTTGAGTTCAGGGCCAACACTGAAGCTTTCTTT	CSVEFRANTEAFF
NA	TRBV4-1	NA	TRBJ1-1	TGCGCCAGCAGCCAGCTATGGCCCGCCAGGTCGAACACTGAAGCTTTCTTT	CASSQLWPARSNTEAFF
NA	TRBV30	few	TRBJ2-5	TGTGCCTGGAACGTCGACTTAACCGGGGACCAGTACTTC	CAWNVDLTGDQYF
NA	TRBV28	few	TRBJ2-7	TGTGCCAGCAGTGCCAGCTCCTACGAGCAGTACTTC	CASSASSYEQYF
TRBD1	TRBV30	NA	TRBJ2-1	TGTGCCTGGAGCCAAGGGACAGGGGGCTACAATGAGCAGTTCTTC	CAWSQGTGGYNEQFF
TRBD1	TRBV5-1	few	TRBJ2-5	TGCGCCAGCAGCACCCAAGGGACAGGCCAAGAGACCCAGTACTTC	CASSTQGTGQETQYF
NA	TRBV5-1	few	TRBJ2-7	TGCGCCAGCAGCCAGACTAGTATGGTCGAGCAGTACTTC	CASSQTSMVEQYF
NA	TRBV30	NA	TRBJ2-7	TGTGCCTGGAGCCCCCTACAGGGCGAGCAGTACTTC	CAWSPLQGEQYF
TRBD1	TRBV9	few	TRBJ2-7	TGTGCCAGCAGCCCCAATCACAGGGGTGCCTACGAGCAGTACTTC	CASSPNHRGAYEQYF
TRBD1	TRBV15	NA	TRBJ1-1	TGTGCCACCAGCATAGCTTTCGGACAGGGAGGGACTGAAGCTTTCTTT	CATSIAFGQGGTEAFF
NA	TRBV18	few	TRBJ1-5	TGTGCCAGCTCACCCCAGGGCAATCAGCCCCAGCATTTT	CASSPQGNQPQHF
NA	TRBV18	few	TRBJ2-7	TGTGCCAGCACTAGAGAAGCCTCCGCGTACGAGCAGTACTTC	CASTREASAYEQYF
NA	TRBV18	NA	TRBJ1-5	TGTGCCAGCTCACGGCCTCGGGGGGATAGCAATCAGCCCCAGCATTTT	CASSRPRGDSNQPQHF
TRBD1	TRBV9	NA	TRBJ2-2	TGTGCCAGCAGCGCCTCGGACAGGGGGGAGCTGTTTTTT	CASSASDRGELFF